This TCR beta chain was recovered during a study of cytomegalovirus exposure and HLA in healthy donors. General study results and limits: Most TCR sequences showed up rarely, but some public TCRs showed up in many donors. Under in vitro conditions, three CMV-associated chains were confirmed as specific for CMV antigens. Investigators reported around 150 TCR beta chains as tied to cytomegalovirus.

Profiled with immunoSEQ multiplex PCR; TCRdb holds only in-frame clones, not every one. The sample records tens of thousands of clones, approximately 94% being singletons. In regard to this clone: Its antigen is not identified.

CDR3 length: 13 amino acids. V was clipped by 5 bases and J by 7 bases, with 12 bases between them. The germline CDR1 and CDR2 sequences are SEHNR and FQNEAQ (reference sequence). The material sequenced was PBMCs. The receptor comes from a man aged 18 to 30 in good health and CMV-seropositive. The genes are TRBV7-9 and TRBJ1-5, with TRBD1 as a possible D gene (5 bases). CDR3 sequence (DNA): TGTGCCAGCAGCCCCGCCCGGGGGCAGCCCCAGCATTTT. Translation: CASSPARGQPQHF.